The 25 T cell receptor beta chains below all came from one sample that was sequenced in a study of blood T cell repertoires in COVID-19. TCRdb keeps only in-frame clones here, not all; method: immunoSEQ multiplex PCR. The sample shows fewer than 250,000 clones, about 83% of them seen only once. Sequencing was performed on PBMCs or T cells enriched from blood (not recorded which). The source of these receptors is a woman in her 40s who had recovered from COVID-19.

This sequence joins TRBV5-1 and TRBJ2-3, with TRBD1 matching 9 bases. Trimming took 4 bases from V and 0 from J; bases not matched to a gene: 9. Germline CDR1 is SGHRS and CDR2 is YFSETQ. The CDR3 extends over 17 amino acids. The CDR3 is CASSRTGVDPSTDTQYF. DNA of the CDR3: TGCGCCAGCAGCCGGACAGGGGTCGACCCCAGCACAGATACGCAGTATTTT.

J is TRBJ2-5 and V is TRBV11-2, with 7 positions matching TRBD1. This CDR3 comprises 16 residues. V shed 0 bases, J shed 5 bases, and the junction held 9 bases outside the gene matches. From germline, CDR1 is SGHAT and CDR2 FQNNGV. CDR3 region: CASSLDEKGAGETQYF. As DNA, the CDR3 is TGTGCCAGCAGCTTAGATGAAAAGGGGGCTGGGGAGACCCAGTACTTC.

V usage is TRBV28 and J usage is TRBJ1-2; 10 positions agree with TRBD1. CDR1 and CDR2 (germline): MDHEN, SYDVKM. J lost 1 base, V lost 6 bases, and 11 bases had no gene match. The CDR3 totals 17 residues. CDR3 in amino acids: CASSSIRRDRGNYGYTF. The DNA of the CDR3 is TGTGCCAGCAGCTCTATACGCCGGGACAGGGGTAACTATGGCTACACCTTC.

The CDR3 here is CASSPGGTVNTEAFF. As DNA, the CDR3 is TGTGCCAGCAGCCCGGGGGGAACGGTGAACACTGAAGCTTTCTTT. V usage is TRBV5-4 and J usage is TRBJ1-1; D perhaps matches TRBD1 (5 bases). This CDR3 is built from 15 residues. V gave up 4 bases and J gave up 0 bases, with 13 bases separating them. CDR1 and CDR2 from the germline V gene are SGHNT and YYREEE (reference sequence).

In this sample, this clone turned up once. The chain recombines TRBV9 with TRBJ2-2; a weak D match, TRBD2 (5 bases). Trimming shortened V by 0 bases and J by 4 bases, and 10 bases separated the two germline ends. The germline gives CDR1 SGDLS, CDR2 YYNGEE. There are 15 residues in the CDR3. CDR3 amino acids: CASSVVGESTGELFF. In DNA form, the CDR3 reads TGTGCCAGCAGCGTAGTTGGGGAGAGCACCGGGGAGCTGTTTTTT.

The chain links TRBV2 to TRBJ1-5; 7 nucleotides match TRBD1. With 8 bases clipped from V and 0 bases from J, the junction kept 4 bases outside the gene matches. Germline assignment: CDR1 SNHLY and CDR2 FYNNEI. This CDR3 is built from 14 residues. The DNA for the CDR3 is TGTGCCAGCCAACAGGGGAATAGCAATCAGCCCCAGCATTTT. Its protein is CASQQGNSNQPQHF.

A single count supports this clone. The chain carries TRBV23-1 and TRBJ2-2; possibly TRBD1 for D (7 bases). TRBV23-1 is known as an ORF, though its function is uncertain. The CDR3 spans 16 residues. The V end lost 1 base, the J end lost 3 bases, and 12 bases lay between the germline ends. For the CDR3, the DNA is TGCGCCAGCAGTCAATTTGCGGGACAGTACACCGGGGAGCTGTTTTTT. It encodes CASSQFAGQYTGELFF.

V usage is TRBV18 and J usage is TRBJ2-1, with D uncertain. V gave up 1 base and J gave up 9 bases, with 7 bases separating them. The CDR3 loop spans 12 amino acids. The germline V gene encodes CDR1 KGHSH and CDR2 LQKENI. CDR3 in amino acids: CASSPQRSEQFF. The DNA for the CDR3 is TGTGCCAGCTCACCACAGAGGAGTGAGCAGTTCTTC.

The chain uses TRBV6-5 and TRBJ2-2; no clear D. V was cut by 7 bases and J by 0 bases, with 6 bases left in between. The CDR3 sequence is 13 residues long. Germline loops: CDR1 MNHEY, CDR2 SVGAGI. The CDR3 region has the DNA TGTGCCAGCATGCTAGCGAACACCGGGGAGCTGTTTTTT. As protein: CASMLANTGELFF.

This chain uses TRBV7-9 with TRBJ1-4; D is unclear. V shed 3 bases and J shed 8 bases, with 10 bases lying between them. The CDR3 runs 13 residues. Germline CDR1 and CDR2: SEHNR and FQNEAQ (reference sequence). The chain's CDR3 is CASSFGLGEKLFF. Here the CDR3 DNA reads TGTGCCAGCAGCTTCGGACTTGGGGAAAAACTGTTTTTT.

The count of this clone is one. The V gene is TRBV10-3, the J gene TRBJ2-7, with 10 bases aligning to TRBD1. V lost 10 bases to trimming and J lost 3 bases; unmatched junction nucleotides: 9. From germline, CDR1 is ENHRY and CDR2 SYGVKD. This CDR3 region has 14 residues. The CDR3 coding sequence is TGTGCCACGGAAGGGGACAGGGGTCTCTACGAGCAGTACTTC. Amino acids: CATEGDRGLYEQYF.

The chain couples TRBV6-2 or TRBV6-3 to TRBJ1-2; 8 nucleotides align to TRBD1. Germline CDR1 reads MNHEY; CDR2 reads SVGEGT. This CDR3 region has 14 residues. The ends lost 5 bases at V and 8 bases at J; junction bases unmatched: 10. Here the CDR3 reads CASSPIDRGEGYTF. CDR3 nucleotides: TGTGCCAGCAGTCCCATCGACAGGGGCGAGGGCTACACCTTC.

This chain uses TRBV7-6 with TRBJ2-2; 12 positions match TRBD1. Germline V gene data show CDR1 as SGHVS and CDR2 as FNYEAQ. The CDR3 has 15 residues. V gave up 6 bases and J gave up 6 bases; unmatched junction bases: 5. The CDR3 sequence: CASRTGTGGPGELFF. The CDR3 DNA reads as TGTGCCAGCAGGACTGGGACAGGGGGCCCCGGGGAGCTGTTTTTT.

V usage is TRBV6-5 and J usage is TRBJ2-5; 9 bases are shared with TRBD1. CDR1 is MNHEY, CDR2 SVGAGI, per germline. Losses at the gene ends were 6 bases for V and 3 bases for J; bases not matched to a gene: 2. The CDR3 consists of 13 residues. CDR3 DNA sequence: TGTGCCAGCAGCCGGGACAGGGAAGAGACCCAGTACTTC. As protein: CASSRDREETQYF.

This clone was seen only once. The chain joins TRBV29-1 to TRBJ2-5; 8 positions agree with TRBD2. CDR3 size: 19 residues. Trimming at V came to 0 bases and at J to 5 bases, leaving 20 bases not matched to a gene. Germline V lookup: CDR1 SQVTM, CDR2 ANQGSEA. The CDR3 sequence: CSVEEVWRTSSAFGETQYF. For the CDR3, the DNA is TGCAGCGTTGAAGAAGTCTGGAGGACTAGCTCGGCATTCGGGGAGACCCAGTACTTC. Supplemented by reference TRBV29-1 and TRBJ2-5, the full variable domain reads SAVISQKPSRDICQRGTSLTIQCQVDSQVTMMFWYRQQPGQSLTLIATANQGSEATYESGFVIDKFPISRPNLTFSTLTVSNMSPEDSSIYLCSVEEVWRTSSAFGETQYFGPGTRLLVL.

This chain uses TRBV10-1 with TRBJ2-3; a possible D gene is TRBD2 (6 bases). Per the germline V gene, CDR1 is WNHNN and CDR2 is SYGVQD (reference sequence). CDR3 length equals 16 residues. V dropped 0 bases and J dropped 7 bases, with 17 bases sitting between them. The chain's CDR3 is CASSESWGPGVHTQYF. The CDR3 coding sequence is TGCGCCAGCAGTGAGTCCTGGGGCCCGGGGGTACATACGCAGTATTTT.

The chain links TRBV4-3 to TRBJ2-5, with 10 positions matching TRBD2. The CDR3 extends over 16 amino acids. Per the germline V gene, CDR1 is LGHNA and CDR2 is YSLEER. Losses at the gene ends were 4 bases for V and 2 bases for J; bases not matched to a gene: 7. CDR3 residues: CASSPHLLAGQETQYF. CDR3 in DNA: TGCGCCAGCAGCCCCCACCTACTAGCGGGGCAAGAGACCCAGTACTTC.

DNA for the CDR3: TGTGCCAGCAGCTATCCGGGACAGGAAAAACTGTTTTTT. Protein sequence: CASSYPGQEKLFF. The chain uses TRBV7-2 and TRBJ1-4, with 7 positions matching TRBD1. The trim removed 4 bases at V and 8 bases at J, leaving 4 bases unmatched. From germline, CDR1 is SGHTA and CDR2 FQGNSA. CDR3 length equals 13 residues. Using reference TRBV7-2 and TRBJ1-4 for the parts outside the CDR3, the full variable domain is GAGVSQSPSNKVTEKGKDVELRCDPISGHTALYWYRQSLGQGLEFLIYFQGNSAPDKSGLPSDRFSAERTGGSVSTLTIQRTQQEDSAVYLCASSYPGQEKLFFGSGTQLSVL.

The chain combines TRBV30 with TRBJ2-1; 8 bases align to TRBD2. The germline V gene encodes CDR1 GTSNPN and CDR2 SVGIG (reference sequence). This CDR3 contains 13 residues. After removal of 8 bases from V and 9 bases from J, the junction contained 12 bases not matched to a gene. DNA for the CDR3: TGTGCCATACTAGCGGACAGATTTGGTGAGCAGTTCTTC. Translation gives CAILADRFGEQFF. The full variable domain, in which reference TRBV30 and TRBJ2-1 provide the parts outside the CDR3, is SQTIHQWPATLVQPVGSPLSLECTVEGTSNPNLYWYRQAAGRGLQLLFYSVGIGQISSEVPQNLSASRPQDRQFILSSKKLLLSDSGFYLCAILADRFGEQFFGPGTRLTVL.

This clone occurred a few times. V is TRBV27 and J is TRBJ2-7; 10 bases are a match to TRBD1. The J segment lost 4 bases and the V segment lost 8 bases, leaving 5 bases of the junction unmatched. The germline gives CDR1 MNHEY, CDR2 SMNVEV (reference sequence). The CDR3 loop spans 13 amino acids. The CDR3 is CASSTDRGYEQYF. In DNA form, the CDR3 reads TGTGCCAGCTCTACGGACAGGGGGTACGAGCAGTACTTC.

The chain links TRBV7-9 to TRBJ2-1; a weak D match, TRBD1 (5 bases). V lost 5 bases to trimming and J lost 10 bases, with 12 bases between them. This CDR3 has 12 residues. From germline, CDR1 is SEHNR and CDR2 FQNEAQ (reference sequence). The CDR3 DNA follows: TGTGCCAGCAGCCCCCTCAGGGTAGAGCAGTTCTTC. It is translated as CASSPLRVEQFF.

This chain joins TRBV11-2 and TRBJ2-2; D remains unclear. The V end lost 7 bases, the J end lost 4 bases, and 19 bases lay between the germline ends. The germline V gene encodes CDR1 SGHAT and CDR2 FQNNGV. The CDR3 loop spans 16 amino acids. The CDR3 here is CASTPQGATRTGELFF. The CDR3 bases are TGTGCCAGCACGCCCCAAGGAGCGACCCGCACCGGGGAGCTGTTTTTT.

In its sample, this clone was seen a few times. The V and J genes are TRBV29-1 and TRBJ1-1, with 8 bases matching TRBD1. Germline V lookup: CDR1 SQVTM, CDR2 ANQGSEA. This CDR3 has 12 amino acids. Unmatched junction bases numbered 3, after V lost 5 bases and J lost 4 bases. The CDR3 DNA is TGCAGCGTTACAGGGGGAAGCACTGAAGCTTTCTTT. This gives the protein CSVTGGSTEAFF.

V is TRBV5-6 and J is TRBJ2-1, with no clear D. CDR1 is SGHDT, CDR2 YYEEEE, per germline. CDR3 length: 14 residues. Trimming removed 3 bases at V and 3 bases at J, with 10 bases between. The CDR3 spells CASSSIPDYNEQFF. As DNA, the CDR3 is TGTGCCAGCAGCTCAATCCCAGACTACAATGAGCAGTTCTTC. The full variable domain, rest sourced from reference TRBV5-6 and TRBJ2-1, is DAGVTQSPTHLIKTRGQQVTLRCSPKSGHDTVSWYQQALGQGPQFIFQYYEEEERQRGNFPDRFSGHQFPNYSSELNVNALLLGDSALYLCASSSIPDYNEQFFGPGTRLTVL.

The chain has TRBV19 and TRBJ2-7, with 8 bases fitting TRBD2. J lost 0 bases, V lost 6 bases, and 4 bases had no gene match. The length of the CDR3 is 14 residues. Germline-derived CDR1 and CDR2 are LNHDA and SQIVND (reference sequence). CDR3 protein: CASSGRAASYEQYF. DNA of the CDR3: TGTGCCAGTAGCGGGAGGGCTGCCTCCTACGAGCAGTACTTC.